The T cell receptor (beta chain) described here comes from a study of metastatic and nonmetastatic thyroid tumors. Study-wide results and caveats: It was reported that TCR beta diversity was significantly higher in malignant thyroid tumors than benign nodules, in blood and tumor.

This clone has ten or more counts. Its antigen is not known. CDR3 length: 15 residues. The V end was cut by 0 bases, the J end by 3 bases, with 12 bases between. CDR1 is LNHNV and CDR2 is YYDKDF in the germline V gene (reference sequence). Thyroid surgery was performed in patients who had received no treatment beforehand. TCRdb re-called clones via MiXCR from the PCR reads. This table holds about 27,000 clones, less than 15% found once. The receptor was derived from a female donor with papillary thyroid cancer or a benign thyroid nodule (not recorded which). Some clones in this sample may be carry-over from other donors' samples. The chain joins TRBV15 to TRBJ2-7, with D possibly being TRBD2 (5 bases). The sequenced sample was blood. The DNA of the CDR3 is TGTGCCACCAGCAGAGAAGGGCTCAGCGGCTACGAGCAGTACTTC. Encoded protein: CATSREGLSGYEQYF.